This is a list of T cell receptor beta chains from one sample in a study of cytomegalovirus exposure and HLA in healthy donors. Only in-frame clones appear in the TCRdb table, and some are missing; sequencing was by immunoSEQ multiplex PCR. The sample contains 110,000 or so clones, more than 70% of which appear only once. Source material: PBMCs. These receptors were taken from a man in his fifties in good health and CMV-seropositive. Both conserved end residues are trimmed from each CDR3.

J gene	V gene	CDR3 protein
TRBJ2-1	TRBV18	ASSQNSGSSYNEQF
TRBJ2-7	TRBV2	ASRGDIYGYEQY
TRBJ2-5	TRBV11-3	ASSPRSKTQY
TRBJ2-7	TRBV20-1	SASTHREQY
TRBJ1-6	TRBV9	ASSKGWGQGAVNSPLH
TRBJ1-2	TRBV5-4	ASSLNMAGGVGYT
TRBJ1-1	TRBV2	ASSRGRTEAF
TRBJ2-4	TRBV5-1	ASSVSFIAKNIQY
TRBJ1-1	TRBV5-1	ASSQRGGRDTEAF
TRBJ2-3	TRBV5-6	ASSLPRAADTQY
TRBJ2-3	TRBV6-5	ASSWGLAADTQY
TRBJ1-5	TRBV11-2	ASSPTSGTGNQPQH
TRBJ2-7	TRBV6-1	ASSWTGYEQY
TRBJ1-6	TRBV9	ASSVSGSDSPLH
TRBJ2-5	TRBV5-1	ASKGLAGGKETQY
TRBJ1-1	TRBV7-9	ASSSQGRTEAF
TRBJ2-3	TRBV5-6	ASSLWGLDTQY
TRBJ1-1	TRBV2	ASSDPTGRSTEAF
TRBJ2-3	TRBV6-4	ASSDGEGGTDTQY
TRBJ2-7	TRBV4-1	ASSQDITAYSYEQY
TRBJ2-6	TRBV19	ASRSSGAGANVLT
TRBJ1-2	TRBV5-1	ASSPTGNEPNGYT
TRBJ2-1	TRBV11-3	ASRTSGGAIDEQF
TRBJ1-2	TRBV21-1	ASRGGDYGYT
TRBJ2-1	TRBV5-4	ASVGGAEQF
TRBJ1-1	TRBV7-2	ASSPRQGVYTEAF
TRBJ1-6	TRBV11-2	ASSLNSRNSPLH
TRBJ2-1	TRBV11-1	ASSLERGGHEQF
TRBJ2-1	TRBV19	ASSKRGSYNEQF
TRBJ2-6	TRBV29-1	SVEFGNSGANVLT
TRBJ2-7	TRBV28	ASSPSSYSGITYEQY
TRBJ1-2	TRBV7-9	ASSLLSGTGGNYGYT
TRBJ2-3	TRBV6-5	ASSYAAGGIIDTQY
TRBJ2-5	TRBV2	ASSAPGAAQETQY
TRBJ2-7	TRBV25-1	ASSEGAHQH
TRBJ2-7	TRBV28	ASSLPGTVGYEQY
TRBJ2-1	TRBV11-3	ASSLGGGRGNEQF
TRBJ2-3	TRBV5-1	ASSGGTSDTQY
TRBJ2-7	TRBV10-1	ASSESPGQPPAEQY
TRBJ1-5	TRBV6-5	ASSPGGSQPQH
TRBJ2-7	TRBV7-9	ASSETGYEQY
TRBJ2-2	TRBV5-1	ASSMGQSSGELF
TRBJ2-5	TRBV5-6	ASSLLFVRGQETQY
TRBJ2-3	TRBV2	ATRVGGLANINTDTQY
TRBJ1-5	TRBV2	ASRADRGSQPQH
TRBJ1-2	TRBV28	ASSLTGEKGYT
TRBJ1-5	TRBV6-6	ASSYSDRGPQPQH
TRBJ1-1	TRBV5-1	ASSLEDMNTEAF
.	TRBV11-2	ASSSTGSSYEQY